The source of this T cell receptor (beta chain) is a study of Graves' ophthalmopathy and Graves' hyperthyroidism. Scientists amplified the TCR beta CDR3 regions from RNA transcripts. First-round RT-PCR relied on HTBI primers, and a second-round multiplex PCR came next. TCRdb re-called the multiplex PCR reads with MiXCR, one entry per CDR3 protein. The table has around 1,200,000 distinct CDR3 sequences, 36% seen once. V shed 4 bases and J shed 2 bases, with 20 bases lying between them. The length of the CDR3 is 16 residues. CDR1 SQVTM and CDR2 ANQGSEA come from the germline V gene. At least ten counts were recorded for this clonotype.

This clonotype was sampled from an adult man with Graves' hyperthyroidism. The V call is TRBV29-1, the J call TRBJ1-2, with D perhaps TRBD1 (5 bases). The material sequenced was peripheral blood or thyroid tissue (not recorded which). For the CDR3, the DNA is TGCAGCGTTGCCTTGGGCTTGGGGGTTAGAAACTATGGCTACACCTTC. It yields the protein CSVALGLGVRNYGYTF.